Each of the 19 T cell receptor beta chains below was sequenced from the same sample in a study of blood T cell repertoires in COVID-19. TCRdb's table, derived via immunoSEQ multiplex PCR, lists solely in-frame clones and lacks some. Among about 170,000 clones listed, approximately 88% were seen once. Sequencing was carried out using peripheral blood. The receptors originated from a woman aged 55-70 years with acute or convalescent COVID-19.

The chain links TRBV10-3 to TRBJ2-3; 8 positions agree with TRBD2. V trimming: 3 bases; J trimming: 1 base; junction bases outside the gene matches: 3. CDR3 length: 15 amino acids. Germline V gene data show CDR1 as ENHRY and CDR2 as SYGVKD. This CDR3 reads CAISDFSGGTDTQYF. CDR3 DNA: TGTGCCATCAGTGATTTTAGCGGGGGCACAGATACGCAGTATTTT.

As DNA, the CDR3 is TGTGCCAGCAGTGCGGACAGGGGGTGGGCTAGCACAGATACGCAGTATTTT. Its protein product is CASSADRGWASTDTQYF. This sequence joins TRBV6-1 and TRBJ2-3, with 10 nucleotides matching TRBD1. This CDR3 region has 17 residues. The V gene end was trimmed by 4 bases and the J gene end by 0 bases; junction bases not matched to a gene: 7. CDR1 is MNHNS and CDR2 is SASEGT in the germline V gene.

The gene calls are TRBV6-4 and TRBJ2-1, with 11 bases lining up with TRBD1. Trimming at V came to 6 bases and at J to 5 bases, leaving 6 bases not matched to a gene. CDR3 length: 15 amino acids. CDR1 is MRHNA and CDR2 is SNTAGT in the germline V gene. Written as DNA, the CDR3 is TGTGCCAGCAGCAGGGACAGGGGGTCCGACAATGAGCAGTTCTTC. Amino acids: CASSRDRGSDNEQFF.

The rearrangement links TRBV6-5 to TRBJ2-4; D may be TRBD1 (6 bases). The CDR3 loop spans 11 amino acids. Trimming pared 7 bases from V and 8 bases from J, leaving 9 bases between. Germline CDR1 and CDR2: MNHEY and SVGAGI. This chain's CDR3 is CASTRGDIQYF. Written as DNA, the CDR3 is TGTGCCAGCACCAGGGGAGACATTCAGTACTTC.

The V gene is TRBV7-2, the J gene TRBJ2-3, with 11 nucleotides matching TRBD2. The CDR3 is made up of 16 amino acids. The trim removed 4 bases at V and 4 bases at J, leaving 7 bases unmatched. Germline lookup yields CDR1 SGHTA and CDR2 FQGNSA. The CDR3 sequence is CASSSSGGSSADTQYF. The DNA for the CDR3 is TGTGCCAGCAGCTCTAGCGGGGGGTCCTCCGCAGATACGCAGTATTTT.

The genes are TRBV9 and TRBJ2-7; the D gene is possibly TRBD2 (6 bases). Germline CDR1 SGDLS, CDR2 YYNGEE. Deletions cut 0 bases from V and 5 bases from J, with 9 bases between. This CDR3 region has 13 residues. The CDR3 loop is CASSVGPGDEQYF. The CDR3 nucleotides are TGTGCCAGCAGCGTAGGTCCGGGGGACGAGCAGTACTTC.

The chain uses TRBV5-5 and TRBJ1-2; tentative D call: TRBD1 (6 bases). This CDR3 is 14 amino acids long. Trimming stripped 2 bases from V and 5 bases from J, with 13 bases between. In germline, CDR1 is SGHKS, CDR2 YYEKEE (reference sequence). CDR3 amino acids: CASSFADSSYGYTF. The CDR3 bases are TGTGCCAGCAGCTTTGCGGACAGTTCTTATGGCTACACCTTC. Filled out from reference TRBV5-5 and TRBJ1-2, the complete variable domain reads DAGVTQSPTHLIKTRGQQVTLRCSPISGHKSVSWYQQVLGQGPQFIFQYYEKEERGRGNFPDRFSARQFPNYSSELNVNALLLGDSALYLCASSFADSSYGYTFGSGTRLTVV.

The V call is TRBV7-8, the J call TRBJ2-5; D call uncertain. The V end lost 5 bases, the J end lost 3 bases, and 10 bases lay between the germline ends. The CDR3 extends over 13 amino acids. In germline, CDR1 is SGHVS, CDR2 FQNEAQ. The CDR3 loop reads CASSPGRKETQYF. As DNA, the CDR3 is TGTGCCAGCAGCCCCGGTAGAAAAGAGACCCAGTACTTC.

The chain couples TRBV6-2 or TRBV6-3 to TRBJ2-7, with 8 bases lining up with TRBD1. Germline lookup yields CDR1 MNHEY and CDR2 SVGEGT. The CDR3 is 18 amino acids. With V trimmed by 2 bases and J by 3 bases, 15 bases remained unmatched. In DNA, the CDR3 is TGTGCCAGCAGTTACAAATTGATAGCGGCGGACAGGGACTACGAGCAGTACTTC. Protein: CASSYKLIAADRDYEQYF.

The CDR3 DNA is TGTGCCAGCAGCTTGTACTCTGGGGCCAACGTCCTGACTTTC. This codes for CASSLYSGANVLTF. The chain carries TRBV5-6 and TRBJ2-6; D not resolved. In germline, CDR1 is SGHDT, CDR2 YYEEEE. The CDR3 spans 14 residues. The V end was cut by 1 base, the J end by 0 bases, with 2 bases between.

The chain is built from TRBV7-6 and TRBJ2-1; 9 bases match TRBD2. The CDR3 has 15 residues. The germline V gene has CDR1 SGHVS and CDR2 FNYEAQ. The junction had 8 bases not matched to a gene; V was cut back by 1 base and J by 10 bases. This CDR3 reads CASSLGPAGGGEQFF. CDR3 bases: TGTGCCAGCAGCTTAGGTCCAGCGGGGGGTGGCGAGCAGTTCTTC.

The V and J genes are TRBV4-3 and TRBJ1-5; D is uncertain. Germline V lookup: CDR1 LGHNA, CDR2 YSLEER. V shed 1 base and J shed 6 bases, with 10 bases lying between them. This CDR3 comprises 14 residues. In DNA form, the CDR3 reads TGCGCCAGCAGCCAAGTCTCGGGAGTTCAGCCCCAGCATTTT. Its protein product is CASSQVSGVQPQHF.

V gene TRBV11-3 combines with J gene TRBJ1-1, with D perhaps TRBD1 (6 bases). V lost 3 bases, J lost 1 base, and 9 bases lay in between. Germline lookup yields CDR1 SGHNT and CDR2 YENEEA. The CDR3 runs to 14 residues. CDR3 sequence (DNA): TGTGCCAGCAGCTTCACAGGGCCGAACACTGAAGCTTTCTTT. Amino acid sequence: CASSFTGPNTEAFF.

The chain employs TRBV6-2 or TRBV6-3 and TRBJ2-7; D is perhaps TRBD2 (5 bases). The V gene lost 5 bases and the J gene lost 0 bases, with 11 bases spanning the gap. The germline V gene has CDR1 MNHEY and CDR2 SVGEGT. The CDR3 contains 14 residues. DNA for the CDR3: TGTGCCAGCAGTGGACTCTTGAGCTCCTACGAGCAGTACTTC. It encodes CASSGLLSSYEQYF.

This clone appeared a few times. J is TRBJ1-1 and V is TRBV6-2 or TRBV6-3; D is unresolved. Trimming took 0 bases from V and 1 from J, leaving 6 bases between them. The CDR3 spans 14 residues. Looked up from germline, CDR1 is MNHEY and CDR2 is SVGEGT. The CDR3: CASSYSGRNTEAFF. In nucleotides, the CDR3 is TGTGCCAGCAGTTACTCGGGCAGGAACACTGAAGCTTTCTTT.

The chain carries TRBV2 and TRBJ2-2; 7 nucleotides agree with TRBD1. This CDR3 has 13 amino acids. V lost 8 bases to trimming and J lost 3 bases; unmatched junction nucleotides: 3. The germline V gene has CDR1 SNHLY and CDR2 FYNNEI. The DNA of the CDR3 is TGTGCCAGCGCAGGGGGTTACACCGGGGAGCTGTTTTTT. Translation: CASAGGYTGELFF.

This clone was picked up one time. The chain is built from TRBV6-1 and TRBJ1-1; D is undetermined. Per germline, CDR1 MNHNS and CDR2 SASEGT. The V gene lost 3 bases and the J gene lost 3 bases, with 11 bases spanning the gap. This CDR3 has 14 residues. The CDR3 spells CASSDEVVDTEAFF. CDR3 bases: TGTGCCAGCAGTGATGAGGTAGTAGACACTGAAGCTTTCTTT.

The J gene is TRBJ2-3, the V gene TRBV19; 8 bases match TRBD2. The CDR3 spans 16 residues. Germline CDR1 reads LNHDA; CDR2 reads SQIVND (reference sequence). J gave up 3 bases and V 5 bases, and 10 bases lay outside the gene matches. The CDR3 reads CASSSAQRLATDTQYF. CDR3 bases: TGTGCCAGTAGTTCTGCCCAGAGACTAGCGACAGATACGCAGTATTTT.

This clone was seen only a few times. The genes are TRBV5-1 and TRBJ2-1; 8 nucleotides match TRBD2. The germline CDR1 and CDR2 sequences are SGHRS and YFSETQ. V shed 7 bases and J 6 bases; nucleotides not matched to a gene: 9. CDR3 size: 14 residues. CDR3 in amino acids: CASGLAGRSNEQFF. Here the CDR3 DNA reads TGCGCCAGCGGTCTAGCGGGTCGATCCAATGAGCAGTTCTTC.